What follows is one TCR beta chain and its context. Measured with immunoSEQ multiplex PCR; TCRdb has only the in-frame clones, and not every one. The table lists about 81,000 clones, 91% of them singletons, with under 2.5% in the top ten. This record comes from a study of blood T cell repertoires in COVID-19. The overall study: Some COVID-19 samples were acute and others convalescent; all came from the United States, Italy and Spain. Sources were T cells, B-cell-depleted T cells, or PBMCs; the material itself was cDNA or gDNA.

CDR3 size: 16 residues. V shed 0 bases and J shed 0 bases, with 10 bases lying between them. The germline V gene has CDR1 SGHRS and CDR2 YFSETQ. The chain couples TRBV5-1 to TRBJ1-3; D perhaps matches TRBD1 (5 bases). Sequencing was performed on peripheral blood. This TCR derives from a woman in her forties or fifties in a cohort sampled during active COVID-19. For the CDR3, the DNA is TGCGCCAGCAGCTTGGCCGAGACAGCCTCTGGAAACACCATATATTTT. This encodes CASSLAETASGNTIYF.